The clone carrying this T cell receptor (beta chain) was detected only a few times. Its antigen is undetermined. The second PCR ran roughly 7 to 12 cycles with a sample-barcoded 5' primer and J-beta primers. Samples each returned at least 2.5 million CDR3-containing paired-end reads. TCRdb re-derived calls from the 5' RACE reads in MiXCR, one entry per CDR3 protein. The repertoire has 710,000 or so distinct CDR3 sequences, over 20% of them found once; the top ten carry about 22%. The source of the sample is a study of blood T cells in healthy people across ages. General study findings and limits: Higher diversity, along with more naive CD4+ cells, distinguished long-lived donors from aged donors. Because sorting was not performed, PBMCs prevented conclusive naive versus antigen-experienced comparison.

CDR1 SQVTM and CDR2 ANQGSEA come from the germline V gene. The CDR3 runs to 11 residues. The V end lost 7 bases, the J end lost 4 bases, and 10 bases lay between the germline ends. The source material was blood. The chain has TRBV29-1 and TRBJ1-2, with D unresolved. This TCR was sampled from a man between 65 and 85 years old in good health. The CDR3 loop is CSDGGSYGYTF. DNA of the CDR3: TGCAGCGATGGCGGTAGCTATGGCTACACCTTC.